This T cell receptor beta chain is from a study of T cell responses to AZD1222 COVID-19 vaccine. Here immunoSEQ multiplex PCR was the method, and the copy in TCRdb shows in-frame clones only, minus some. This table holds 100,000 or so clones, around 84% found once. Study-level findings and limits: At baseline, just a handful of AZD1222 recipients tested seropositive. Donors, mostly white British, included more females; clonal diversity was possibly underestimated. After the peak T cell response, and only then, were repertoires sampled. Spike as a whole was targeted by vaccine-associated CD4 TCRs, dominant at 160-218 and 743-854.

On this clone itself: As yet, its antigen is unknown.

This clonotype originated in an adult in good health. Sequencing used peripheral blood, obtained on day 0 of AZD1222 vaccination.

CDR3 sequence (DNA): TGTGCCAGCAGCCATACGACGTGGACTAGCAGAGACGAGCAGTACTTC. Translated, it gives CASSHTTWTSRDEQYF. The V gene is TRBV11-2, the J gene TRBJ2-7, with TRBD2 identical over 8 bases. Germline V CDR1 and CDR2: SGHAT, FQNNGV. The CDR3 loop spans 16 amino acids. Trimming removed 5 bases from V and 5 bases from J; junction bases left unmatched: 14.